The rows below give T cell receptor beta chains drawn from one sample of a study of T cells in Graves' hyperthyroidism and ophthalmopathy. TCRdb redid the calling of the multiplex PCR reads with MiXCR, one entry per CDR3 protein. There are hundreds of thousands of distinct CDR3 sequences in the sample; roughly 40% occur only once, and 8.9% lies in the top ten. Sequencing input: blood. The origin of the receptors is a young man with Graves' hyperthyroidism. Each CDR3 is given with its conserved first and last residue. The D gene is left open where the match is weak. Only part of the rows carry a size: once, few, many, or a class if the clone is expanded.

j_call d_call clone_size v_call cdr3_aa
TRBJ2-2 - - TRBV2 CASSRGQADIDTGELFF
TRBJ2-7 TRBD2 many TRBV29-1 CSARGALAGGEQYF
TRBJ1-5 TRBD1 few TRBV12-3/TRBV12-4 CASSGGDRLSNQPQHF
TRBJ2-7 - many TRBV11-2 CASSLVGVEQYF
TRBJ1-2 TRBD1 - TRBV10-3 CAISVAGGYGYTF
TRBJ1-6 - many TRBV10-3 CAISAGDSPLHF
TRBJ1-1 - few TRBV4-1 CASSQAKSSVEGAFF
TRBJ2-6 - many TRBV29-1 CSVEGGANVLTF
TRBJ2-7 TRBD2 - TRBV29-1 CSLRGAYEQYF
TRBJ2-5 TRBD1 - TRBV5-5 CASSLGTGVRQETQYF
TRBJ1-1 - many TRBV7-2 CASSNRQPQSF
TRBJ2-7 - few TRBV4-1 CASSLTARHYEQYF
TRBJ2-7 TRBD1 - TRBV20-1 CSARTGATYEQYF
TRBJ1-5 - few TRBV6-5 CASSQTVTNQPQHF
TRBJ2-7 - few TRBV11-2 CASSATGSTGYEQYF
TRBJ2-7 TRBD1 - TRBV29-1 CSSRQGSEQYF
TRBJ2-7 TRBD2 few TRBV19 CASSEREGKTYEQYF
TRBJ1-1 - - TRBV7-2 CASSLDLQGEAFF
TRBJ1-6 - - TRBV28 CASSSAGLDNSPLHF
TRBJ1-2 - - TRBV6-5 CASNLGGLWGYTF
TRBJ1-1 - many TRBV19 CASSNSGTTEAFF
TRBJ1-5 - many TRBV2 CASSLGPDSNQPQHF
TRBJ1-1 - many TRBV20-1 CSVRRADTEAFF
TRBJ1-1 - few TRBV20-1 CSALSQDHTEAFF
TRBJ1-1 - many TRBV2 CASTWLGEVGTEAFF
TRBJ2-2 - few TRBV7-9 CASSSNRAGTGELFF
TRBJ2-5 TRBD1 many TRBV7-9 CASSLAQGAETQYF
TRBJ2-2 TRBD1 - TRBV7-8 CASSLRRTGFNTGELFF
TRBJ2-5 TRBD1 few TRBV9 CASSPGQGAKTQYF
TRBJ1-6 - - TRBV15 CATSTDNGSPLHF
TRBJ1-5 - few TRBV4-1 CASSPTRDVFEPQHF
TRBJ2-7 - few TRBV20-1 CSARCQSWGYEQYF
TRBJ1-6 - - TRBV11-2 CASSSGSAPKIISPLHF
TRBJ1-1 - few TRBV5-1 CASSLPGAGTEAFF
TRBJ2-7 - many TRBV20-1 CSASLLGGFWEQYF
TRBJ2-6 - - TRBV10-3 CAIGTGRSGANVLTF
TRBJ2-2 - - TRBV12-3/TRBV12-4 CASSLERGRDTGELFF
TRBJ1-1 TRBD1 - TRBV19 CASSKRDRDREAFF
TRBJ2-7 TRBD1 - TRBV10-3 CANRGTGELYF
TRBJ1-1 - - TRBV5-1 CASSQDRVTGTEAFF
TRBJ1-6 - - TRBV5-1 CASSLEGLGSPLHF
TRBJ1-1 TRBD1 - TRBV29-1 CSQQGSEAFF
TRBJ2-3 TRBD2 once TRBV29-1 CSVVLAGEGTDTQYF
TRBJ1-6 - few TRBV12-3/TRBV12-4 CASSYMWRVSNSPLHF
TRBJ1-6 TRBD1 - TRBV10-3 CAISDDRDNSPLHF
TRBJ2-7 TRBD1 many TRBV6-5 CASSWDRFYEQYF
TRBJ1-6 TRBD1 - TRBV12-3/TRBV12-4 CASGTGTGPSPLHF
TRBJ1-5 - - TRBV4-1 CASSQVDGNQPQHF
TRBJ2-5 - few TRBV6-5 CASRGVGPGTQYF
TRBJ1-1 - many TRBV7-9 CASSFAGTENTEAFF
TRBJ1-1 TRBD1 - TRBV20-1 CSARAGQVRTEAFF
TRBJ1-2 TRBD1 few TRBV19 CASSYGGSRGRMGGYTF
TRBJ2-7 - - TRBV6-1 CACQDWGNYEQYF
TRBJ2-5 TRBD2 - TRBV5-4 CATLNSGGYGETQYF
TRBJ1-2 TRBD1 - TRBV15 CATSSEDRDGYTF
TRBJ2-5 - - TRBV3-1 CASSQGHLKETQYF
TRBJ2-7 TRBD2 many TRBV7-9 CASSLEAGARYEQYF
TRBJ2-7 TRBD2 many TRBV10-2 CASSDNSGGVYEQYF
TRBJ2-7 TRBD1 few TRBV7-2 CASSIGQGDYEQYF